This T cell receptor (beta chain) was recorded in a study of OX40 agonist ivuxolimab in advanced cancers. For the study at large: Aged about 20 to 80 with a mean of about 60 years, they were less than 90% male. Prior therapy, whether anti-PD-1, anti-PD-L1 or anti-CTLA-4, was allowed, and roughly 41% had some. Study-level results: More expanded clones were seen, on average, in CD8+ T cells than in CD4+.

The method was immunoSEQ multiplex PCR; TCRdb's version includes in-frame clones alone and lacks a portion of them. Seen here are fewer than 100,000 clones, about 89% observed once, and the top ten hold 13%. As concerns this clone: The antigen remains undetermined.

The V end was cut by 6 bases, the J end by 9 bases, with 9 bases between. The CDR3 totals 11 residues. Germline CDR1 ENHRY, CDR2 SYGVKD. The chain combines TRBV10-3 with TRBJ2-1; perhaps TRBD1 as D (5 bases). The origin of this receptor is an adult with an advanced solid tumor such as melanoma, head and neck, liver or kidney cancer. The source material was CD4+ or CD8+ T cells sorted from blood, sampled in a trial of the OX40 agonist ivuxolimab. The CDR3 nucleotides are TGTGCCATCAGCAGGGATGGTGAGCAGTTCTTC. This translates into CAISRDGEQFF.